This T cell receptor beta chain was documented in a study of breast tumors, draining lymph nodes, adjacent tissues. Whole-study results and caveats: The data were judged consistent with most tumor T cells coming from lymph node and expanding in tumor. Tumor and nontumor repertoires were significantly more similar in luminal-like than in basal-like breast cancer.

Each CDR3 protein gets one entry after TCRdb re-called the multiplex PCR reads with MiXCR. The sample includes roughly 120,000 distinct CDR3 sequences, approximately 20% seen only once; the top ten take over 3%. The lymph nodes were axillary draining lymph nodes from breast cancer patients. This clonotype was seen repeatedly, ten times or more. Its antigen is unidentified. The CDR3 runs to 14 residues. The J segment lost 6 bases and the V segment lost 3 bases, leaving 4 bases of the junction unmatched. Germline V gene data show CDR1 as SGHVS and CDR2 as FQNEAQ. This rearrangement joins TRBV7-8 to TRBJ2-3; 9 positions match TRBD2. This receptor was obtained from a female donor with breast cancer. Some clones in this sample may be carry-over from other donors' samples. What was sequenced was axillary lymph node tissue. CDR3 sequence reads: CASSFSGSDDTQYF. The DNA for the CDR3 is TGTGCCAGCAGCTTTAGCGGGAGTGATGATACGCAGTATTTT.